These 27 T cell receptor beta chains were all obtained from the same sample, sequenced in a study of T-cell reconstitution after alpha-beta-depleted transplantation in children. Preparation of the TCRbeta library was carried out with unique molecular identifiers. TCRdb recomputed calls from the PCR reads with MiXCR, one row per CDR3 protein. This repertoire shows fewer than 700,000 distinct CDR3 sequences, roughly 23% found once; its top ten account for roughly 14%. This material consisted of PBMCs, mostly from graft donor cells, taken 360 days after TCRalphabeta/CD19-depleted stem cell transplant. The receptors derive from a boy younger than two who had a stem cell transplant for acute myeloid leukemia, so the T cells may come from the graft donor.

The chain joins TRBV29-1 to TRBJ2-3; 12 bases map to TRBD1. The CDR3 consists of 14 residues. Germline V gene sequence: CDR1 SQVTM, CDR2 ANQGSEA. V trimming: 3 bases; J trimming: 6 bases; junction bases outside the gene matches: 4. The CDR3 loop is CSVDGTGGLDTQYF. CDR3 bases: TGCAGCGTTGACGGGACAGGGGGCTTGGATACGCAGTATTTT.

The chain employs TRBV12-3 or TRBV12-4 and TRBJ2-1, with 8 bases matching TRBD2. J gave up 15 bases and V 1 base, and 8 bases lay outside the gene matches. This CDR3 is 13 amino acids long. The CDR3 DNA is TGTGCCAGCAGTTTAGGAGCGGGGGCCGGGTTGTTCTTC. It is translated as CASSLGAGAGLFF.

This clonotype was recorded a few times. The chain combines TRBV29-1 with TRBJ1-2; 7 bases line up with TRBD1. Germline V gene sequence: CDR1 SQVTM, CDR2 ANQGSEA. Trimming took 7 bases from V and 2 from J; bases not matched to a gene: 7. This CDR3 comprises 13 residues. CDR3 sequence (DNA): TGCAGCGGCCGGGACAGTACCAACTATGGCTACACCTTC. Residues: CSGRDSTNYGYTF.

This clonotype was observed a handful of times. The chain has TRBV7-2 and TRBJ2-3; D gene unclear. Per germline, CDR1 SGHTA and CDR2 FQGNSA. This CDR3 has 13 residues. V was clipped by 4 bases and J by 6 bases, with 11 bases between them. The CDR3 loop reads CASSSRLTDTQYF. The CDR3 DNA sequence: TGTGCCAGCAGCTCCCGTCTGACGGATACGCAGTATTTT.

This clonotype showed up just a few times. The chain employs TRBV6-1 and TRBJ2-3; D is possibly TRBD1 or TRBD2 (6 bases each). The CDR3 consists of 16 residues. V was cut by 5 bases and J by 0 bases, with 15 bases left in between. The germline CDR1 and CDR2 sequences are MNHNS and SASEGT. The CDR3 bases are TGTGCCAGCAGTACACTAGGGGGGTATAGCACAGATACGCAGTATTTT. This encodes CASSTLGGYSTDTQYF.

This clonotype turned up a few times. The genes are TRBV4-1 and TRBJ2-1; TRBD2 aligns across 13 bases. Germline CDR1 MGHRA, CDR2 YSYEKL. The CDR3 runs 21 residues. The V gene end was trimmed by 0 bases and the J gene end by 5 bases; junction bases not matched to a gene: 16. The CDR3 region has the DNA TGCGCCAGCAGCCAAGACGTTTGGACTAGCGGGGGCCGGACTTTTCACAATGAGCAGTTCTTC. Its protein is CASSQDVWTSGGRTFHNEQFF.

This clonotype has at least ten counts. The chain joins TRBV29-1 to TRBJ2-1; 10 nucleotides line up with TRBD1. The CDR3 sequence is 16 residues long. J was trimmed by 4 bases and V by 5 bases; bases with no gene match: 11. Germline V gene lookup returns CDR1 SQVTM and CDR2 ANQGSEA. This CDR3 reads CSVSRDRGFFYNEQFF. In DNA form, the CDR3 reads TGCAGCGTTTCACGGGACAGGGGATTCTTTTACAATGAGCAGTTCTTC.

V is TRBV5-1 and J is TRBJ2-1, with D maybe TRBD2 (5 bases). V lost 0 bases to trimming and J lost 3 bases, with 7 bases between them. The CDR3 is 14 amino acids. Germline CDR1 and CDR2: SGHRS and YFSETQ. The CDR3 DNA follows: TGCGCCAGCAGCTTGGCTCGGGGCTACAATGAGCAGTTCTTC. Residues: CASSLARGYNEQFF.

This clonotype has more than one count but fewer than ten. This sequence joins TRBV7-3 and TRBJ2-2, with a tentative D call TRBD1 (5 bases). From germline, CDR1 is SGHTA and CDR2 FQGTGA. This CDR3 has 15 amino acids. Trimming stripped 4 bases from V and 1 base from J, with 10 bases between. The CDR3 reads CASSSTVENTGELFF. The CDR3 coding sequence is TGTGCCAGCAGCTCGACAGTTGAGAACACCGGGGAGCTGTTTTTT.

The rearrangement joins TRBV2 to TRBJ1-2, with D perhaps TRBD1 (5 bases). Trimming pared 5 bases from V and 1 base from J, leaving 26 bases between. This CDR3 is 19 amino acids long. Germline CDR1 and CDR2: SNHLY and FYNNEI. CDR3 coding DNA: TGTGCCAGCAGTTTTTTACCGACCTTATTCAGGGCGAATAACTATGGCTACACCTTC. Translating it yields CASSFLPTLFRANNYGYTF.

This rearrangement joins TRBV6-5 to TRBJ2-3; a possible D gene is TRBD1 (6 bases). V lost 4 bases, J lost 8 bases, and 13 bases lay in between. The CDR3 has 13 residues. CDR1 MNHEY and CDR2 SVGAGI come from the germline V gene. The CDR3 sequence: CASSFNGQRTQYF. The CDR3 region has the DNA TGTGCCAGCAGTTTCAATGGACAGCGTACGCAGTATTTT.

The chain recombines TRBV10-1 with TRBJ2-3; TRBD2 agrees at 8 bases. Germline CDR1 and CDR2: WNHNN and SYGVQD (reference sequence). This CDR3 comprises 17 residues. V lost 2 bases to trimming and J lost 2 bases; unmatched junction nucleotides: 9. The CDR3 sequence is CASSEDGGASHTDTQYF. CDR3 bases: TGCGCCAGCAGTGAGGACGGGGGGGCATCTCACACAGATACGCAGTATTTT.

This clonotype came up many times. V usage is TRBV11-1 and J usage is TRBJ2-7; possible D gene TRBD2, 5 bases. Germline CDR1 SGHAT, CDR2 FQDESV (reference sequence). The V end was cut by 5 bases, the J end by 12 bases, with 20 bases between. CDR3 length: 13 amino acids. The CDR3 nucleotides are TGTGCCAGCAGCCACGCGACGAGAGGGAAGAGGTACTTC. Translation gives CASSHATRGKRYF.

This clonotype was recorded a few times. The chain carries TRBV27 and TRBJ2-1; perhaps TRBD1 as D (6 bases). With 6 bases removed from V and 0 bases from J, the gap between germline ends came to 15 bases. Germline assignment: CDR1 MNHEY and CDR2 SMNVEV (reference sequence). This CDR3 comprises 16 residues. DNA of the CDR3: TGTGCCAGCAGACAAGGGCAGGGGAGCTCCTACAATGAGCAGTTCTTC. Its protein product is CASRQGQGSSYNEQFF.

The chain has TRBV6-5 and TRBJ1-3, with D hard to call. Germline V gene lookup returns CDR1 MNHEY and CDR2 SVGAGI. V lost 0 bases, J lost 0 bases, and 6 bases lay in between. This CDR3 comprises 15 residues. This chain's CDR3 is CASSYSSSSGNTIYF. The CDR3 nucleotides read TGTGCCAGCAGTTACTCGTCGAGCTCTGGAAACACCATATATTTT.

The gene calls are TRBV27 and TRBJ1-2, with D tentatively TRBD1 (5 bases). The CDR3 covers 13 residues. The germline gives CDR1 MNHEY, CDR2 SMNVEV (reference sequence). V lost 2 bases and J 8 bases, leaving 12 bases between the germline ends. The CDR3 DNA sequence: TGTGCCAGCAGTTTACTCGGGGGTGGGGGCTACACCTTC. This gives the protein CASSLLGGGGYTF.

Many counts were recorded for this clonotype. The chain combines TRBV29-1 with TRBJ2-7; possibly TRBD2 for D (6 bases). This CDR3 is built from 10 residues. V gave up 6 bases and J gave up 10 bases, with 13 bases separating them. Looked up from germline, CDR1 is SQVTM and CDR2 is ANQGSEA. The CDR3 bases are TGCAGCGTGAGCCCGGGAGTTCAGTACTTC. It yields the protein CSVSPGVQYF.

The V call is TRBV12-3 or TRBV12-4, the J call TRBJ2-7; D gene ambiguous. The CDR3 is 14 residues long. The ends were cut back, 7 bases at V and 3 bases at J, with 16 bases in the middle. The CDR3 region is CASTSAALYYEQYF. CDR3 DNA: TGTGCCAGCACTTCTGCGGCACTTTACTACGAGCAGTACTTC.

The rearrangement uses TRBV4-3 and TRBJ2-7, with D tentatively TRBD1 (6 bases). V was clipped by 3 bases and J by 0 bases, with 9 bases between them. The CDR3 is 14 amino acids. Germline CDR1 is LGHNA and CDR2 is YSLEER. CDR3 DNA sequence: TGCGCCAGCAGCCACCTGGACAGCTCCTACGAGCAGTACTTC. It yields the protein CASSHLDSSYEQYF.

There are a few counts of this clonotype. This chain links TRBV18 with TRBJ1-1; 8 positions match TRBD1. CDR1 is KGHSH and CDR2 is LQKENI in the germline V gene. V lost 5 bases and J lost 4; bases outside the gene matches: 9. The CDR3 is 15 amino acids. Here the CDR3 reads CASSARQGLGTEAFF. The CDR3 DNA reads TGTGCCAGCTCAGCCCGACAGGGGTTGGGCACTGAAGCTTTCTTT.

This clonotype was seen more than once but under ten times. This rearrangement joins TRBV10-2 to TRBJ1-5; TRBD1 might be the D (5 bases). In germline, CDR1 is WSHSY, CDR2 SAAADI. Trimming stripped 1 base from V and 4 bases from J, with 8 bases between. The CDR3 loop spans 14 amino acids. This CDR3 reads CASSELWGNQPQHF. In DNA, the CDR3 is TGCGCCAGCAGTGAGTTATGGGGGAATCAGCCCCAGCATTTT.

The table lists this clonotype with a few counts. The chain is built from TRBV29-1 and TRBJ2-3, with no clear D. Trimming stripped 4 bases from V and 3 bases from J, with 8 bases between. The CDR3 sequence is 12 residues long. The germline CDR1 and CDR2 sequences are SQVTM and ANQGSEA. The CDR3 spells CSVARRTDTQYF. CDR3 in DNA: TGCAGCGTTGCACGACGGACAGATACGCAGTATTTT.

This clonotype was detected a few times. This CDR3 reads CASSLPSTSTSTDTQYF. The CDR3 DNA reads TGTGCCAGCAGCTTACCTTCGACTAGCACTAGCACAGATACGCAGTATTTT. The chain combines TRBV5-5 with TRBJ2-3; 7 bases are shared with TRBD2. The CDR3 totals 17 residues. V shed 2 bases, J shed 0 bases, and the junction held 9 bases outside the gene matches. CDR1 and CDR2 (germline): SGHKS, YYEKEE (reference sequence). The complete variable domain, with remaining parts taken from reference TRBV5-5 and TRBJ2-3, reads DAGVTQSPTHLIKTRGQQVTLRCSPISGHKSVSWYQQVLGQGPQFIFQYYEKEERGRGNFPDRFSARQFPNYSSELNVNALLLGDSALYLCASSLPSTSTSTDTQYFGPGTRLTVL.

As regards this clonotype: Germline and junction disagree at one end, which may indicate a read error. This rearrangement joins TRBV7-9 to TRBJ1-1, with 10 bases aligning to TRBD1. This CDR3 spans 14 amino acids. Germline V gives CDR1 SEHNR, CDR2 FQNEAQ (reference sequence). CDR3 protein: CASSPDRGSTEAVF. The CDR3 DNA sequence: TGTGCCAGCAGCCCGGACAGGGGGAGCACTGAAGCTGTCTTT.

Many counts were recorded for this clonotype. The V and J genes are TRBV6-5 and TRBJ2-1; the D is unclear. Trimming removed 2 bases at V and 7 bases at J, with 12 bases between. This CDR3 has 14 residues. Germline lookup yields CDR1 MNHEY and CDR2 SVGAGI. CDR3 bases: TGTGCCAGCAGTTACAAGTTGGGTAGGAATGAGCAGTTCTTC. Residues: CASSYKLGRNEQFF.

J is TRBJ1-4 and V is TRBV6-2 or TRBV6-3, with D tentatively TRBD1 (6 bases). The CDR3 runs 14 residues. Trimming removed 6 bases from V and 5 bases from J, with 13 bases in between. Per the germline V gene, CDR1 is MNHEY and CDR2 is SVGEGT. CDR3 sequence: CASRHGTKNEKLFF. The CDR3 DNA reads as TGTGCCAGCAGACACGGGACAAAAAATGAAAAACTGTTTTTT.

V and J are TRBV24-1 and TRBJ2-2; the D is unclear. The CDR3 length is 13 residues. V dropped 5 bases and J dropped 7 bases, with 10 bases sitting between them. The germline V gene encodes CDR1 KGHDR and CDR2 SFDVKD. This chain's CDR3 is CATSALVDGELFF. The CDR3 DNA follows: TGTGCCACCAGTGCCTTAGTGGACGGGGAGCTGTTTTTT.